The 16 T cell receptor beta chains below were found in one sample sequenced in a study of shared clonotypes between healthy human individuals. Naivety among CD8 cells was defined by CD45RO negativity and positive CCR7 selection, thereby excluding terminally differentiated effector memory CD45RA+ cells. Repertoires were generated with immunoSEQ multiplex PCR, while TCRdb's copy carries only in-frame clones and drops some. Seen here are 2 million to 2.5 million clones, 85% to 95% observed once, and the top ten hold approximately 1.2%. The sequencing sample was made of naive CD8+ T cells sorted from blood. These receptors were collected from a man between 18 and 35 years old in good health.

V is TRBV30 and J is TRBJ2-3, with D possibly matching TRBD2 (6 bases). The germline CDR1 and CDR2 sequences are GTSNPN and SVGIG (reference sequence). Trimming shortened V by 3 bases and J by 6 bases, and 19 bases separated the two germline ends. The CDR3 totals 15 residues. Here the CDR3 reads CAWRESSGFPDTQYF. In DNA, the CDR3 is TGTGCCTGGAGAGAGAGTAGCGGTTTCCCCGATACGCAGTATTTT. The complete variable domain, with remaining parts taken from reference TRBV30 and TRBJ2-3, reads SQTIHQWPATLVQPVGSPLSLECTVEGTSNPNLYWYRQAAGRGLQLLFYSVGIGQISSEVPQNLSASRPQDRQFILSSKKLLLSDSGFYLCAWRESSGFPDTQYFGPGTRLTVL.

J is TRBJ1-5 and V is TRBV27; D remains ambiguous. The germline V gene has CDR1 MNHEY and CDR2 SMNVEV (reference sequence). Trimming removed 5 bases from V and 0 bases from J, with 8 bases in between. This CDR3 contains 14 residues. The CDR3 DNA follows: TGTGCCAGCAGTGACTTGTATAGCAATCAGCCCCAGCATTTT. Its protein is CASSDLYSNQPQHF.

For the CDR3, the DNA is TGTGCCACCAGCGAACAGGGTCCCCTCTACGAGCAGTACTTC. This encodes CATSEQGPLYEQYF. The V call is TRBV15, the J call TRBJ2-7, with D perhaps TRBD1 (6 bases). Per germline, CDR1 LNHNV and CDR2 YYDKDF (reference sequence). V was clipped by 5 bases and J by 3 bases, with 14 bases between them. The length of the CDR3 is 14 residues.

The CDR3 loop reads CAWSPGSNTEAFF. DNA of the CDR3: TGTGCCTGGAGTCCGGGATCGAACACTGAAGCTTTCTTT. The chain is built from TRBV30 and TRBJ1-1; D remains unclear. CDR1 GTSNPN and CDR2 SVGIG come from the germline V gene (reference sequence). The CDR3 is made up of 13 amino acids. Trimming cost V 2 bases and J 1 base, with 8 bases left between them. The full variable domain, its missing parts supplied by reference TRBV30 and TRBJ1-1, is SQTIHQWPATLVQPVGSPLSLECTVEGTSNPNLYWYRQAAGRGLQLLFYSVGIGQISSEVPQNLSASRPQDRQFILSSKKLLLSDSGFYLCAWSPGSNTEAFFGQGTRLTVV.

J is TRBJ2-7 and V is TRBV7-9; D is perhaps TRBD1 or TRBD2 (6 bases each). V lost 5 bases, J lost 3 bases, and 17 bases lay in between. CDR1 SEHNR and CDR2 FQNEAQ come from the germline V gene (reference sequence). The CDR3 has 15 residues. The CDR3 DNA reads as TGTGCCAGCAGCCTGGGTCGGGGGCCCGTCTACGAGCAGTACTTC. It is translated as CASSLGRGPVYEQYF.

The chain recombines TRBV19 with TRBJ2-3; possibly TRBD2 for D (7 bases). V shed 3 bases and J shed 0 bases, with 13 bases lying between them. CDR3 size: 16 residues. Germline V gives CDR1 LNHDA, CDR2 SQIVND (reference sequence). The CDR3 DNA follows: TGTGCCAGTAGTATCCTAGGGGGAGGGAGCACAGATACGCAGTATTTT. Translation: CASSILGGGSTDTQYF. The full variable domain, rest sourced from reference TRBV19 and TRBJ2-3, is DGGITQSPKYLFRKEGQNVTLSCEQNLNHDAMYWYRQDPGQGLRLIYYSQIVNDFQKGDIAEGYSVSREKKESFPLTVTSAQKNPTAFYLCASSILGGGSTDTQYFGPGTRLTVL.

This rearrangement joins TRBV19 to TRBJ1-1, with 9 bases fitting TRBD1. Looked up from germline, CDR1 is LNHDA and CDR2 is SQIVND (reference sequence). The trim removed 8 bases at V and 3 bases at J, leaving 7 bases unmatched. The CDR3 has 14 amino acids. The CDR3 here is CASRTGEGDTEAFF. The CDR3 DNA follows: TGTGCCAGTCGGACAGGGGAGGGGGACACTGAAGCTTTCTTT. The whole variable domain, filled in from reference TRBV19 and TRBJ1-1, reads DGGITQSPKYLFRKEGQNVTLSCEQNLNHDAMYWYRQDPGQGLRLIYYSQIVNDFQKGDIAEGYSVSREKKESFPLTVTSAQKNPTAFYLCASRTGEGDTEAFFGQGTRLTVV.

The chain links TRBV7-9 to TRBJ2-2, with D uncertain. Trimming removed 3 bases from V and 1 base from J, with 6 bases in between. CDR1 and CDR2 (germline): SEHNR, FQNEAQ (reference sequence). The CDR3 runs 14 residues. CDR3 protein: CASSFGMNTGELFF. The CDR3 DNA is TGTGCCAGCAGCTTTGGGATGAACACCGGGGAGCTGTTTTTT.

The chain uses TRBV2 and TRBJ1-2; tentative D call: TRBD1 (5 bases). From germline, CDR1 is SNHLY and CDR2 FYNNEI. V was cut by 1 base and J by 1 base, with 10 bases left in between. The CDR3 has 15 residues. The CDR3 spells CASSEGGTDNYGYTF. The CDR3 DNA reads as TGTGCCAGCAGTGAAGGAGGGACGGATAACTATGGCTACACCTTC. The full variable domain, in which reference TRBV2 and TRBJ1-2 provide the parts outside the CDR3, is EPEVTQTPSHQVTQMGQEVILRCVPISNHLYFYWYRQILGQKVEFLVSFYNNEISEKSEIFDDQFSVERPDGSNFTLKIRSTKLEDSAMYFCASSEGGTDNYGYTFGSGTRLTVV.

The rearrangement links TRBV5-6 to TRBJ1-5; the match to TRBD1 covers 9 bases. The CDR3 extends over 14 amino acids. Germline CDR1 is SGHDT and CDR2 is YYEEEE. The V segment lost 4 bases and the J segment 6 bases; nucleotides outside the gene matches: 5. The CDR3 DNA reads as TGTGCCAGCAGCCGAGGGACAGGGCTTCAGCCCCAGCATTTT. This translates into CASSRGTGLQPQHF.

As to this clone: The same CDR3 is also encoded by other DNA sequences in this sample. The chain employs TRBV10-1 and TRBJ2-7, with D possibly called TRBD1 or TRBD2 (5 bases each). The CDR3 spans 14 residues. V was trimmed by 5 bases and J by 1 base, leaving 12 bases between them. The germline V gene encodes CDR1 WNHNN and CDR2 SYGVQD (reference sequence). CDR3 residues: CASSRDLSSYEQYF. In DNA, the CDR3 is TGCGCCAGCAGTCGGGACCTGTCGTCCTACGAGCAGTACTTC.

The chain uses TRBV6-6 and TRBJ2-1; a possible D gene is TRBD1 (5 bases). Germline CDR1 is MNHNY and CDR2 is SVGAGI (reference sequence). This CDR3 is 15 amino acids long. Trimming stripped 8 bases from V and 8 bases from J, with 22 bases between. The CDR3 region is CASSEIPTDNDEQFF. The CDR3 bases are TGTGCCAGCTCCGAAATCCCGACAGATAACGATGAGCAGTTCTTC.

The J gene is TRBJ2-3, the V gene TRBV27; the match to TRBD2 covers 9 bases. Germline V CDR1 and CDR2: MNHEY, SMNVEV (reference sequence). The CDR3 covers 16 residues. The V segment lost 6 bases and the J segment 6 bases; nucleotides outside the gene matches: 13. The CDR3 bases are TGTGCCAGCAGCCCCTGGTTAGCGGGGGTGGCGGATACGCAGTATTTT. Translated, it gives CASSPWLAGVADTQYF.

This chain links TRBV9 with TRBJ2-7, with D perhaps TRBD2 (6 bases). The V and J ends lost 0 bases and 7 bases respectively, with 14 bases between them. Per germline, CDR1 SGDLS and CDR2 YYNGEE. The CDR3 sequence is 14 residues long. The CDR3 nucleotides read TGTGCCAGCAGCGTAGACGGGAGTCTGAGGGAGCAGTACTTC. Protein product: CASSVDGSLREQYF.

The rearrangement uses TRBV11-3 and TRBJ2-7; 9 positions match TRBD1. With V trimmed by 1 base and J by 6 bases, 4 bases remained unmatched. This CDR3 contains 14 residues. Germline CDR1 and CDR2: SGHNT and YENEEA. This chain's CDR3 is CASSLGQGESEQYF. The CDR3 DNA reads as TGTGCCAGCAGCTTAGGACAGGGGGAGAGCGAGCAGTACTTC.

V usage is TRBV9 and J usage is TRBJ2-7; D is uncertain. The CDR3 runs to 12 residues. Germline V lookup: CDR1 SGDLS, CDR2 YYNGEE. V lost 4 bases and J lost 5, with 10 bases in between. CDR3 in amino acids: CASSLLDDEQYF. CDR3 in DNA: TGTGCCAGCAGCCTATTGGATGACGAGCAGTACTTC.